This T cell receptor (beta chain) was profiled in a study of cytomegalovirus exposure and HLA in healthy donors (dated by TCRdb to 2017 to 2019). With respect to the entire study: According to an earlier analysis of 587 of the donors, 200 million or so T cells yielded 90 million to 140 million unique TCR beta sequences and about 300 Gb of sequence data. An early release that covered fewer than 800 HLA-typed donors contained around 300 gigabases of sequencing data and roughly 84 million unique TCR sequences. Of the approximately 400 genotyped donors, approximately 83% fell in the genetic ancestry cluster associated with self-reported Caucasian donors. The study aimed to test whether cataloging public T cell receptors could reveal signatures of past pathogen exposure. The T cell repertoires of about 700 subjects were profiled by immunosequencing and related to cytomegalovirus serostatus. A separate validation cohort of 90 to 150 different subjects was used in addition to the roughly 700-subject first cohort. To predict cytomegalovirus infection status, the study brought together high-throughput TCR immunosequencing, statistical association of individual TCRs with disease status, and machine learning. To study patterns of TCR occurrence, a later analysis re-analyzed previously published TCR beta repertoires from 650 to 750 donors and added high-resolution HLA genotyping. The later analysis used no new phenotypic data to find candidate immune exposures, relying instead on TCR beta sequences and their occurrence across donors. To decide whether each TCR beta V gene segment behaved as functional or pseudogenic, an earlier analysis of 587 of the donors relied on high-throughput TCR beta sequencing. Donor age, sex, ethnicity and CMV serostatus were collected together with the repertoire data. A later genetic analysis used genome-wide SNP genotypes for about 60% of the roughly 700 donors, treating that subset as a discovery cohort. Every repertoire in the discovery cohort had been generated on one and the same sequencing platform. Class I and class II HLA loci were covered by the typing at four-digit resolution. Typing coverage differed by locus: A, B, C, DRB1 and DQB1 were typed in about 620-630 donors, DQA1 in approximately 520, DPA1 in 600 to 610, and DPB1 in roughly 450. A handful of DR-DQ haplotypes were treated as single units for association and clustering because of strong linkage in the cohort. On average, over 200,000 unique TCR beta nucleotide sequences were sequenced per donor among a few hundred genotyped donors of the cohort, with about 19% of those sequences being non-productive.

The cohort comprised some 700 healthy bone marrow donors. Cohort members were all nominally healthy when sampled, although unrecorded immune exposures were likely present. The donor was CMV seronegative and was included in the group of 352 seronegative cohort members. A peripheral blood sample was provided by each donor, and peripheral blood mononuclear cells were used for TCR beta sequencing. Genomic DNA extraction from the blood cell samples was performed with the Qiagen DNeasy Blood Extraction Kit. According to the germline V gene, CDR1 reads MDHEN and CDR2 reads SYDVKM. The CDR3 sequence holds 10 residues, the cysteine and phenylalanine included. Kept here is only the CDR3 DNA, which spans 30 bases and is read in frame from base 1. V gives up 7 bases and J gives up 7 bases, and the segment between their germline ends measures 7 bases. General conclusions and limits of the study: In this cohort, only TCR beta chains were sequenced, and detectable features were limited by the absence of alpha or paired-chain data. The classifier was reported to diagnose cytomegalovirus status with high specificity and sensitivity in both the original and validation cohorts. Some 15 rarely observed V segments, including chromosome 9 orphons, were excluded from the earlier analysis of some 590 of the donors because counts were too low. The sequencing pipeline was judged likely to have produced a cluster of highly shared sequence variants as a technical artifact. Because HLA typing was missing for some donors at each locus, association tests included only the typed subset. Assigning TCR associations to individual alleles was difficult when HLA alleles, especially DR and DQ, strongly co-occurred. Specific HLA alleles were associated with around 18,000 TCR beta sequences at a false discovery rate of 0.05 in a later analysis. In vitro tests confirmed that a few of the cytomegalovirus-associated TCR beta chains recognize cytomegalovirus antigens. A further reported finding was that TCR beta sequences accurately predicted the HLA-A and HLA-B alleles for most subjects in the first cohort. Sequencing depth was assumed to be roughly uniform across donors in the presence/absence analyses, though that assumption may not hold. In a later analysis, HLA-associated TCR beta chains were found to be more clonally expanded and to have lower generation probabilities than equally common non-associated chains. In a later genetic analysis, a missense DCLRE1C variant was associated with V-gene and J-gene trimming of TCR beta chains, and the association was replicated in an independent cohort. According to a later analysis, TCR association rates differed among HLA loci, with DRB1 alleles showing the most associated TCRs and HLA-C alleles showing the fewest. The only immune exposure information available for the cohort was CMV serostatus. It was suggested by the authors that the approach could potentially be generalized to other disease states and immunological phenotypes. Most TCR sequences were seen in very few donors, while some public TCRs were found in many individuals. A later analysis reported that several top co-occurrence clusters appeared linked to parvovirus B19, influenza, CMV and Epstein-Barr virus. In a later genetic analysis, fewer N-insertions in productive TCRs were reported among donors in an Asian-associated ancestry cluster than the roughly 670-donor mean. Some IMGT-functional V segments, including TRBV6-2 and TRBV6-3, could not be distinguished by the 87-base-pair reads and were therefore excluded. Linkage disequilibrium might explain the correlated functional status among segregating V segments, but an unknown experimental factor could not be ruled out. Broadly in line with IMGT annotations, most TCR beta V segments showed up in productive rearrangements about 90% or about 30% of the time in an earlier analysis of 587 of the donors. According to a later analysis, most CMV-associated TCR beta chains appeared to be HLA-restricted, and the HLA associations seemed to be driven largely by CMV exposure. A total of 150 or so TCR beta chains were listed by the study as associated with cytomegalovirus.

Remarks on this clone: This receptor's antigen is unknown. No base qualities exist here, and no much larger clone lies one base off it.

The method was the immunoSEQ multiplex PCR assay. The multiplex PCR relied on a mix of 60 forward primers for TCR Vbeta segments and 13 reverse primers for TCR Jbeta segments. The CDR3 region of rearranged TCR beta genes was amplified from genomic DNA with a multiplex PCR assay. On the Illumina HiSeq System, the amplified TCR beta libraries were sequenced as 87-base-pair reads. As for how the authors treated the data: In a later analysis, tens of millions of unique TCR beta chains were counted across the 650 to 750 repertoires, and around 10 million of these chains were shared by at least two donors. Raw reads were error-corrected and collapsed into unique sequences by a nearest-neighbor algorithm in which closely related sequences were merged to remove PCR and sequencing errors. To assign V, D and J gene segments, CDR3 sequences were aligned to IMGT reference sequences. For a sequence to be retained, a match of at least six nucleotides was required to both a V gene segment and a J gene segment. Rearrangements were classified as productive when the CDR3 lacked stop codons and remained in frame with V and J, and all other rearrangements were classified as non-productive. Following IMGT convention, CDR3 was defined as the stretch from the second conserved V-encoded cysteine up to the conserved J-encoded phenylalanine. The earlier analysis of some 540 of the donors excluded any sequence lacking an unambiguous match to a single V gene segment. An earlier analysis of some 610 of the donors called V segments functional above 56.7% productive rearrangements and segregating when the between-donor standard deviation exceeded 5%. To diagnose cytomegalovirus status from the catalog of TCR beta chain sequences, a statistical classification framework was built. A later analysis assigned V and J genes by comparing TCR nucleotide sequences with IMGT/GENE-DB human TR gene sequences. The TCRdist pipeline was used in a later analysis to assign CDR3 sequences and most-parsimonious VDJ recombination scenarios. In a later analysis, every TCR beta chain was defined by the combination of its CDR3 amino acid sequence and its V-gene family, and reads without a unique V-gene family were dropped. In a later analysis, 550 to 650 highly shared, low-generation-probability nucleotide sequences were removed to address suspected cross-contamination and a sequencing artifact. In a later analysis, a clonal expansion index for each public chain was calculated from normalized within-repertoire ranks of inferred template counts. In a later analysis, generation probabilities were computed with a VDJ recombination model fitted to out-of-frame rearrangements, and the resulting probabilities were checked against IGoR. In a later analysis, TCR-TCR, TCR-HLA and TCR-CMV co-occurrence was scored with hypergeometric tests, and a repertoire-size bias correction was applied to TCR pairs. False discovery rates were estimated in a later analysis by permuting HLA or CMV assignments 20 times. In a later analysis, co-occurring TCRs were grouped using DBSCAN, with TCRdist sequence similarity added in when clustering inside HLA-allele-positive subsets. Repertoires with fewer than 30,000 or more than 120,000 public chains were left out of co-occurrence clustering, as were five repertoires with anomalous nucleotide sharing. TCRdb limited this immuneACCESS table to in-frame rearrangements with V and J called. A share of clones is missing; checked studies link under half to unresolved V genes, and the rest is unexplained. That table supplies the V and J calls and clone size; D and trimming were determined from the DNA. A total of 120,000 to 150,000 clones appear in this sample, approximately 88% of them only once. Around 0.51% of the sample lies in the top ten.

This clonotype originated in a woman between 40 and 55 years old in good health and CMV-seronegative. The chain is assembled from TRBV28 and TRBJ1-2, with a tentative D gene TRBD1 over 5 matching bases. What was sequenced was PBMCs. Here is the DNA: TGTGCCAGCATGGGGGGTGGCTACACCTTC. This translates into CASMGGGYTF.